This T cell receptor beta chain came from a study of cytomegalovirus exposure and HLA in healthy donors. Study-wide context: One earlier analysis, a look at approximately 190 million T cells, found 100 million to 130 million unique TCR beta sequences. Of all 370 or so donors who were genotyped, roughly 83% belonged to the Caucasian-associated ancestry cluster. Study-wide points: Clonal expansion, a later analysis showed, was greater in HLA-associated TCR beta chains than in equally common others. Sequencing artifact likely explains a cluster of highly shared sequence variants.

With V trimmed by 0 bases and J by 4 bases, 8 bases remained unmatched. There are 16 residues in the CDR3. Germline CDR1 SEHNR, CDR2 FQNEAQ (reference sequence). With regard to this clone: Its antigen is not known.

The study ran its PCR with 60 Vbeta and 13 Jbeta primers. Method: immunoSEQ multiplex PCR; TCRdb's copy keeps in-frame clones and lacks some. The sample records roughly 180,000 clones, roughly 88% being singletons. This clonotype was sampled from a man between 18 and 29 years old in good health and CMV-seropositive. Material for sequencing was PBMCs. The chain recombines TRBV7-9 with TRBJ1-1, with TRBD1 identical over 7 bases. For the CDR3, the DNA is TGTGCCAGCAGCTTAGCCGAGACAGGGTTGGGCACTGAAGCTTTCTTT. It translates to CASSLAETGLGTEAFF.